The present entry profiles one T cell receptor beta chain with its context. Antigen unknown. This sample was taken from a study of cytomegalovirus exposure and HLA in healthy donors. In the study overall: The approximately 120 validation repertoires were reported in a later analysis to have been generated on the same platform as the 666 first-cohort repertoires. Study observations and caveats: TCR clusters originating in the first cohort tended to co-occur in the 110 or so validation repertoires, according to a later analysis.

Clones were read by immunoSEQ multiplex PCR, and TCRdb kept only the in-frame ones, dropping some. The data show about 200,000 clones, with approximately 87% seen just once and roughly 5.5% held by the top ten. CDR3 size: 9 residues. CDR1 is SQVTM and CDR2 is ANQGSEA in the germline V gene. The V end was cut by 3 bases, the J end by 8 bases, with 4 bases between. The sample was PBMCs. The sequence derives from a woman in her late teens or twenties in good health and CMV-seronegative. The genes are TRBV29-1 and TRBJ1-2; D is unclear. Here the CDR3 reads CSVDDGYTF. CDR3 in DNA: TGCAGCGTTGATGACGGCTACACCTTC.